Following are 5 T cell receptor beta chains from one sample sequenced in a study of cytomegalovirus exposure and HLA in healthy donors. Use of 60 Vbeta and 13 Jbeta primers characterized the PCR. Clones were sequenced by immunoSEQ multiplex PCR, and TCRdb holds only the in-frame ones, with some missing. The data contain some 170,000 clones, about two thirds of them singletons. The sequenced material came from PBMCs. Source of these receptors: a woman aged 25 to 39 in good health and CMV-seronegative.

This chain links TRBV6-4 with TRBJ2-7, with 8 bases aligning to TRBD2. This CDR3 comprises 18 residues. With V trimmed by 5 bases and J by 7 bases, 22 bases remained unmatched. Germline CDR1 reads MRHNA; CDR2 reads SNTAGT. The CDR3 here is CASSLLLFGAWAGGEQYF. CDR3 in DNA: TGTGCCAGCAGTCTACTTCTGTTTGGAGCGTGGGCGGGAGGTGAGCAGTACTTC.

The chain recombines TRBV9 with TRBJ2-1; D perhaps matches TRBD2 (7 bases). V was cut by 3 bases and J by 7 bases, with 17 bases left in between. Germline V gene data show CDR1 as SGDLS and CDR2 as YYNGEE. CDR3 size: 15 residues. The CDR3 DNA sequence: TGTGCCAGCAGCGGCCGACGGGGGGCGAGGAATGAGCAGTTCTTC. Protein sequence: CASSGRRGARNEQFF. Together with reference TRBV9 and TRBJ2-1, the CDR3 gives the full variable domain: DSGVTQTPKHLITATGQRVTLRCSPRSGDLSVYWYQQSLDQGLQFLIQYYNGEERAKGNILERFSAQQFPDLHSELNLSSLELGDSALYFCASSGRRGARNEQFFGPGTRLTVL.

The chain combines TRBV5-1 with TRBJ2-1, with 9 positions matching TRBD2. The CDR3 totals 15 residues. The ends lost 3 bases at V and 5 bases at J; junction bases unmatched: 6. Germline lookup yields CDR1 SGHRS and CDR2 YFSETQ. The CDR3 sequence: CASSYAAGGNNEQFF. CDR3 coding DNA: TGCGCCAGCAGCTACGCAGCGGGGGGCAACAATGAGCAGTTCTTC.

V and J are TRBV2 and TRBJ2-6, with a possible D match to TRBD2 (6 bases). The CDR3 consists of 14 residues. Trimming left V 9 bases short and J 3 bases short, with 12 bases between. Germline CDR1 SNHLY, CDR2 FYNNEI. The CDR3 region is CARQEGYGANVLTF. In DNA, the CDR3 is TGTGCCAGACAGGAGGGTTATGGGGCCAACGTCCTGACTTTC. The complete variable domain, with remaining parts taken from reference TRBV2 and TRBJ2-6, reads EPEVTQTPSHQVTQMGQEVILRCVPISNHLYFYWYRQILGQKVEFLVSFYNNEISEKSEIFDDQFSVERPDGSNFTLKIRSTKLEDSAMYFCARQEGYGANVLTFGAGSRLTVL.

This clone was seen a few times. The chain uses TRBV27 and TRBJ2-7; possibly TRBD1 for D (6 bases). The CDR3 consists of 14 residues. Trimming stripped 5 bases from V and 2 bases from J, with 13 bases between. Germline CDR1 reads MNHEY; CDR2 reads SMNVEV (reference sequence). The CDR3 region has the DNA TGTGCCAGCAGTAAGGGACACGATACCTACGAGCAGTACTTC. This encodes CASSKGHDTYEQYF.